The sequence of this TCR beta chain was determined in a study of T cells in Graves' hyperthyroidism and ophthalmopathy. Amplified TCR beta CDR3 regions came from RNA transcripts. HTBI primers were the set used in a first-round RT-PCR of the TCR CDR3. TCRdb passed the multiplex PCR reads through MiXCR, listing each CDR3 protein once. Of hundreds of thousands of distinct CDR3 sequences listed, about 15% are singletons. The CDR3 length is 14 residues. The germline gives CDR1 SGHRS, CDR2 YFSETQ. The germline V and J ends were trimmed by 0 bases and 4 bases, with 10 bases remaining between them. Ophthalmopathy patients showed a Clinical Activity Score of at least 3, NOSPECS grade of at least 4 and duration under 3 months.

The TCR sequence derives from a man aged 18-30 years with Graves' ophthalmopathy. Source material: blood. The chain combines TRBV5-1 with TRBJ2-5; D tentatively reads TRBD1 or TRBD2 (5 bases each). In nucleotides, the CDR3 is TGCGCCAGCAGCTTGGCCTCGGGGCCAGAGACCCAGTACTTC. It specifies CASSLASGPETQYF. Variable domain in full (rest from reference TRBV5-1 and TRBJ2-5): KAGVTQTPRYLIKTRGQQVTLSCSPISGHRSVSWYQQTPGQGLQFLFEYFSETQRNKGNFPGRFSGRQFSNSRSEMNVSTLELGDSALYLCASSLASGPETQYFGPGTRLLVL.